The sequence of this TCR beta chain was determined in a study of T-cell memory formation after mild COVID-19. Whole-study results and caveats: Whether second-wave clones peaking at day 37 were SARS-CoV-2 specific went unconfirmed. There were some responding clones in pre-infection memory, which suggested that cross-reactive memory had joined. Whereas later expanders leaned CD4+, clones contracting day 15 to 85 showed a balanced CD4/CD8 makeup.

Trimming left V 5 bases short and J 0 bases short, with 10 bases between. Germline CDR1 is SEHNR and CDR2 is FQNEAQ (reference sequence). The CDR3 runs to 15 residues. TCRdb ran MiXCR on the 5' RACE reads and lists one entry per CDR3 protein. The table has approximately 400,000 distinct CDR3 sequences, more than 15% seen once; the top ten hold 20% to 25%. A few counts support this clonotype. What it binds is unknown. The sequence was obtained from a young man who had mild COVID-19 (a few samples of this study predate the infection). Cell type and time point are not known. The rearrangement joins TRBV7-9 to TRBJ1-4; D is uncertain. The specimen was PBMCs or a T cell subset sorted from them (not recorded which). CDR3: CASSVRIATNEKLFF. The DNA of the CDR3 is TGTGCCAGCAGCGTACGAATTGCAACTAATGAAAAACTGTTTTTT.